Detailed here is one T cell receptor beta chain. Its antigen is still unknown. The CDR3 spans 14 residues. V was shortened by 5 bases and J by 6 bases, with 13 bases between the two germline ends. Looked up from germline, CDR1 is MNHEY and CDR2 is SMNVEV (reference sequence). This entry is derived from a study of shared clonotypes between healthy human individuals. Regarding the study as a whole: It was only blood that was sampled, and tissue repertoires likely differ.

The run depth of the assay was deep. Each unsorted PBMC replicate got 300 ng genomic DNA, around 30,000 genomes. Assay used: immunoSEQ multiplex PCR; TCRdb lists only in-frame clones, some missing. The repertoire consists of about 560,000 clones, with around three quarters occurring once and the leading ten covering 9.5% to 15%. Those who donated, Caucasian adults without exception, all lived in Nashville, Tennessee. Source material: PBMCs. The V gene is TRBV27, the J gene TRBJ1-4; no definite D call. This receptor was taken from a woman aged 40 to 50 in good health. Some clones in this sample may be carry-over from other donors' samples. CDR3: CASSAKGSHEKLFF. CDR3 sequence (DNA): TGTGCCAGCAGTGCTAAAGGGTCGCATGAAAAACTGTTTTTT.